This T cell receptor (beta chain) was identified during a study of T cells in Graves' hyperthyroidism and ophthalmopathy. The study's findings and limits: Most clonotypes expanded in the thyroid (above 0.001) were also present in blood. Ophthalmopathy was model-predicted a median approximately 6.4 months pre-onset.

This clonotype was picked up a small number of times. Its antigen is currently unknown. Amplification of TCR beta CDR3 regions was performed using RNA transcripts as template. TCR CDR3 regions were first amplified by RT-PCR with HTBI primers. From the multiplex PCR reads, TCRdb called clonotypes with MiXCR, one entry per CDR3 protein. This sample has around 450,000 distinct CDR3 sequences, with around a sixth found just once. V was cut by 5 bases and J by 0 bases, with 13 bases left in between. Germline CDR1 reads SGHTA; CDR2 reads FQGNSA. The CDR3 sequence is 15 residues long. Lactation, pregnancy, other autoimmune disease or uncontrolled infection led to exclusion of patients.

The receptor was derived from a woman aged 18-29 years with Graves' hyperthyroidism. The rearrangement uses TRBV7-2 and TRBJ1-1, with D possibly matching TRBD1 (6 bases). Source material: blood. This CDR3 reads CASSGGQLMNTEAFF. The CDR3 coding sequence is TGTGCCAGCAGCGGGGGACAATTAATGAACACTGAAGCTTTCTTT. The complete variable domain, with remaining parts taken from reference TRBV7-2 and TRBJ1-1, reads GAGVSQSPSNKVTEKGKDVELRCDPISGHTALYWYRQSLGQGLEFLIYFQGNSAPDKSGLPSDRFSAERTGGSVSTLTIQRTQQEDSAVYLCASSGGQLMNTEAFFGQGTRLTVV.